This T cell receptor beta chain emerged from a study of blood T cell repertoires in COVID-19. Study-level background: Donors in the United States, Italy and Spain gave samples during acute or convalescent COVID-19.

Libraries were prepared by immunoSEQ multiplex PCR; TCRdb keeps only in-frame clonotypes and omits some of them. The sample contains a few hundred thousand clones, 70% to 90% of which appear only once. Germline CDR1 is LGHDT and CDR2 is YNNKEL (reference sequence). V trimming: 1 base; J trimming: 4 bases; junction bases outside the gene matches: 8. There are 16 residues in the CDR3. Sequencing used peripheral blood. The sequence derives from a woman aged 25 to 45 who had recovered from COVID-19. The chain is built from TRBV3-1 (or the pseudogene TRBV3-2) and TRBJ2-7; 9 bases agree with TRBD1. This CDR3 reads CASSQAGQGSGYEQYF. DNA of the CDR3: TGTGCCAGCAGCCAAGCGGGACAGGGAAGTGGATACGAGCAGTACTTC.